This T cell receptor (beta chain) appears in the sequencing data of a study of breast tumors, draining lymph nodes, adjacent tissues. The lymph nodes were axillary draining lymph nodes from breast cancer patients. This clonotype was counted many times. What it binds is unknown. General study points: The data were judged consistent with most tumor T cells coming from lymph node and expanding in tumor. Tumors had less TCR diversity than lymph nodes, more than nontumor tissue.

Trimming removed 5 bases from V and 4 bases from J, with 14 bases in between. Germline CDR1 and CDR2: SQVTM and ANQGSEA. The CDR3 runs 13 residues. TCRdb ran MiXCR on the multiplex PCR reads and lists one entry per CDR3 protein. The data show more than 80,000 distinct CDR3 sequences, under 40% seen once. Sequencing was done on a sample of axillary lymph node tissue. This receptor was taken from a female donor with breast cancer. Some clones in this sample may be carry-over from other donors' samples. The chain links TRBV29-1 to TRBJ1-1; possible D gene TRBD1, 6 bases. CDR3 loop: CSVLDGGGTEAFF. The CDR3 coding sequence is TGCAGCGTTTTAGACGGAGGGGGCACTGAAGCTTTCTTT.